This TCR beta chain was sequenced in a study of human T cells and chemical hapten exposure. Turning to the study itself: Patients additionally received therapeutic doses of diphenylcyclopropenone on the scalp once a week, and this continued throughout the roughly 25-week study. Overall study findings and caveats: Compared to controls, expanded TCRs made significantly more large clusters of similar CDR3s. Positively correlated with patch test score were the counts of PT1 expanded TCRs. Counts of TCRs above 1 in 1000 frequency stayed unchanged with DPC sensitization.

Described time point: patch test 1, 2 weeks after DPC sensitization. Documented treatment: therapeutic diphenylcyclopropenone sensitization with weekly scalp DPC. TCRdb re-analysed the RACE reads in MiXCR, keeping a single row per CDR3 protein. The sample includes tens of thousands of distinct CDR3 sequences, 12% of them seen just once. The CDR3 has 12 residues. Per germline, CDR1 MDHEN and CDR2 SYDVKM. Deletions cut 8 bases from V and 4 bases from J, with 11 bases between. In the case of this clonotype: Its target is not known.

The source of this sequence is a woman aged 55-75 years with alopecia areata. Some clones in this sample may be carry-over from other donors' samples. This chain connects TRBV28 to TRBJ1-1, with TRBD1 as a possible D gene (6 bases). Sequences were derived from whole blood, sampled in connection with sensitization to the hapten diphenylcyclopropenone (DPC). The CDR3 sequence is CASYRVGTEAFF. CDR3 DNA sequence: TGTGCCAGCTACAGGGTTGGCACTGAAGCTTTCTTT.